This T cell receptor (beta chain) was observed in a study of control samples from healthy donors and cancer patients. Germline CDR1 is KGHSH and CDR2 is LQKENI. V dropped 2 bases and J dropped 5 bases, with 15 bases sitting between them. This CDR3 region has 15 residues. Clones were sequenced by immunoSEQ multiplex PCR, and TCRdb holds only the in-frame ones, with some missing. The sample comprises approximately 100,000 clones, around 88% of which are singletons, and 13% to 15% rests with the top ten. The chain is built from TRBV18 and TRBJ1-2; D not certain. Material: blood. This TCR derives from a man aged 25 to 40 in good health. CDR3 protein: CASSPGSTNVYGYTF. CDR3 nucleotide sequence: TGTGCCAGCTCACCAGGGTCCACGAACGTGTATGGCTACACCTTC.